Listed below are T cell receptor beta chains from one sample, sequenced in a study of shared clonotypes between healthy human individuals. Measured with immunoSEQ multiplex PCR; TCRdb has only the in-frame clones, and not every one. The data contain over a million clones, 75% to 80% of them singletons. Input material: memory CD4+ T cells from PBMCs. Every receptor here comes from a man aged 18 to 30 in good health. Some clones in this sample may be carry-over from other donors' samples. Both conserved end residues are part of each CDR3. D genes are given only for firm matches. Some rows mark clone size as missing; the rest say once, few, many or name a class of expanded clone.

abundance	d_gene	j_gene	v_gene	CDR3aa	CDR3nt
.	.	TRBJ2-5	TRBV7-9	CASSSQMNRGETQYF	TGTGCCAGCAGCTCCCAGATGAATCGTGGGGAGACCCAGTACTTC
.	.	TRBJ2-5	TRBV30	CACLPGQETQYF	TGTGCCTGTCTCCCGGGCCAAGAGACCCAGTACTTC
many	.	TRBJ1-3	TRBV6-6	CASTAGGDRNTIYF	TGTGCCAGCACCGCGGGGGGGGATCGAAACACCATATATTTT
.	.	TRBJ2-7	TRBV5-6	CASSLVQGGYEQYF	TGTGCCAGCAGCTTGGTACAGGGGGGGTACGAGCAGTACTTC
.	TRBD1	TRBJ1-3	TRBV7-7	CASSPGTGSGNTIYF	TGTGCCAGCAGCCCCGGGACAGGGTCTGGAAACACCATATATTTT
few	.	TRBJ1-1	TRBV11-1	CASSLGGNTEAFF	TGTGCCAGCAGCCTGGGGGGGAACACTGAAGCTTTCTTT
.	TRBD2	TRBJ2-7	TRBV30	CAWSVGLAGEQYF	TGTGCCTGGAGTGTAGGACTAGCTGGCGAGCAGTACTTC
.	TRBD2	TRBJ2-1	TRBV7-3	CASSSIKREYNEQFF	TGTGCCAGCAGCTCGATCAAGCGGGAATACAATGAGCAGTTCTTC
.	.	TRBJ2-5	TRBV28	CASSFGGIQTQYF	TGTGCCAGCAGTTTCGGAGGTATACAGACCCAGTACTTC
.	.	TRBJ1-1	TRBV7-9	CASSLARVRDTEAFF	TGTGCCAGCAGCTTAGCGCGGGTCAGGGACACTGAAGCTTTCTTT
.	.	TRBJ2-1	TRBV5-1	CASSPPGGNEQFF	TGCGCCAGCAGCCCCCCCGGAGGCAATGAGCAGTTCTTC
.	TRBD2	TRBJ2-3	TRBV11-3	CASSLDGTSGTPSTDTQYF	TGTGCCAGCAGTTTAGATGGGACTAGCGGGACTCCTAGCACAGATACGCAGTATTTT
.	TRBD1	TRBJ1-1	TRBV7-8	CASSWDSLNTEAFF	TGTGCCAGCAGCTGGGACAGCCTGAACACTGAAGCTTTCTTT
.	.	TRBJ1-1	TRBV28	CASSTVRAFF	TGTGCCAGCAGCACGGTTAGAGCTTTCTTT
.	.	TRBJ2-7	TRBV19	CASSTFGGTYEQYF	TGTGCCAGTAGTACCTTTGGGGGTACCTACGAGCAGTACTTC
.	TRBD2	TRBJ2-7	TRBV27	CASSPLLSSAGEVHEQYF	TGTGCCAGCAGTCCGTTGTTATCTTCGGCGGGAGAGGTCCACGAGCAGTACTTC
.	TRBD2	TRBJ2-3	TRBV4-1	CASSQVSTGGLGNTQYF	TGCGCCAGCAGCCAAGTTTCCACGGGAGGATTGGGAAATACGCAGTATTTT
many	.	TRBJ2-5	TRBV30	CAWSVPGFETQYF	TGTGCCTGGAGTGTACCGGGGTTTGAGACCCAGTACTTC
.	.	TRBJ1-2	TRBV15	CATSRDEQAYGYTF	TGTGCCACCAGCAGAGATGAACAGGCATATGGCTACACCTTC
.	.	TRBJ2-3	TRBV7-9	CASSLAETVLDTQYF	TGTGCCAGCAGCTTAGCCGAGACAGTCCTGGATACGCAGTATTTT
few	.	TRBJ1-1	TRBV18	CASSPEILEGNTEAFF	TGTGCCAGCTCACCGGAGATTTTGGAGGGGAACACTGAAGCTTTCTTT
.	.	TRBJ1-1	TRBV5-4	CASNKQGLNTEAFF	TGTGCCAGCAACAAACAGGGACTGAACACTGAAGCTTTCTTT
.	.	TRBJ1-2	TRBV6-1	CASGSSIGYTF	TGTGCCAGCGGAAGCAGCATTGGCTACACCTTC
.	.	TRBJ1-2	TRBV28	CASSSPAKANYGYTF	TGTGCCAGCAGTTCCCCGGCAAAAGCTAACTATGGCTACACCTTC
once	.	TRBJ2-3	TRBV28	CASSPWAATVGTDTQYF	TGTGCCAGCAGTCCCTGGGCAGCGACCGTCGGTACAGATACGCAGTATTTT
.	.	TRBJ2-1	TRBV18	CASSSPERRAHEQFF	TGTGCCAGCTCCTCCCCGGAGCGGAGGGCCCATGAGCAGTTCTTC
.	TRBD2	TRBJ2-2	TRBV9	CASSSGLGTNTGELFF	TGTGCCAGCAGCTCAGGACTAGGTACGAACACCGGGGAGCTGTTTTTT
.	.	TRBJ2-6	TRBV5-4	CASSSGTQRAGANVLTF	TGTGCCAGCAGCTCCGGGACACAAAGGGCTGGGGCCAACGTCCTGACTTTC
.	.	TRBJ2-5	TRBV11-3	CASSPYAPPAETQYF	TGTGCCAGCAGCCCTTACGCCCCACCGGCAGAGACCCAGTACTTC
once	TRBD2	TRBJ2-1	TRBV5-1	CASSLLLSGSPNNEQFF	TGCGCCAGCAGCTTGCTGCTCAGCGGGAGCCCAAACAATGAGCAGTTCTTC
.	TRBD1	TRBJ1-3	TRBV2	CASSSTHRGSGNTIYF	TGTGCCAGCAGCTCTACCCACAGGGGTTCTGGAAACACCATATATTTT
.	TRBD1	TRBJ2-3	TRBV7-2	CASSPRQGSTDTQYF	TGTGCCAGCAGCCCGCGACAGGGGAGCACAGATACGCAGTATTTT
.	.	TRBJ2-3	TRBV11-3	CASSPQAGGTQYF	TGTGCCAGCAGCCCCCAGGCTGGGGGTACGCAGTATTTT
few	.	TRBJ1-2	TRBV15	CATSAGGYGYTF	TGTGCCACCAGTGCGGGTGGGTATGGCTACACCTTC
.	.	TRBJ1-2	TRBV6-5	CASSRTDTNYGYTF	TGTGCCAGCAGCCGGACGGATACTAACTATGGCTACACCTTC
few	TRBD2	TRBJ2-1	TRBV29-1	CSVEGTSGTNEQFF	TGCAGCGTTGAAGGGACTAGCGGGACCAATGAGCAGTTCTTC
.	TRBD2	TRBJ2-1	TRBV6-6	CASSYWREDNEQFF	TGTGCCAGCAGTTACTGGCGGGAGGACAATGAGCAGTTCTTC
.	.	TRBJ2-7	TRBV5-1	CASSFAPTSGSYEQYF	TGCGCCAGCAGCTTCGCACCCACCAGCGGCTCCTACGAGCAGTACTTC
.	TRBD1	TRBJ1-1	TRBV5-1	CASSRQPQGPGVYTEAFF	TGCGCCAGCAGCCGGCAACCACAGGGGCCGGGGGTGTACACTGAAGCTTTCTTT
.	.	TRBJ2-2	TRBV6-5	CASSYSLIGELFF	TGTGCCAGCAGTTACAGTCTAATCGGGGAGCTGTTTTTT
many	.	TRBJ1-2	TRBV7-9	CASSLALGGNYGYTF	TGTGCCAGCAGCTTAGCGCTCGGGGGTAACTATGGCTACACCTTC
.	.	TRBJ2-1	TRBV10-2	CASSEYQVSRYEQFF	TGCGCCAGCAGTGAGTATCAGGTCAGTCGTTATGAGCAGTTCTTC
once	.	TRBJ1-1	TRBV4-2	CASSQDIRDTEAFF	TGTGCCAGCAGCCAAGATATCCGGGACACTGAAGCTTTCTTT
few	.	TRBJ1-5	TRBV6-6	CASSSQRGYSNQPQHF	TGTGCCAGCAGTAGCCAAAGGGGCTATAGCAATCAGCCCCAGCATTTT
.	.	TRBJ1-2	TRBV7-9	CASKIAGAQDYGYTF	TGTGCCAGCAAGATAGCGGGGGCGCAAGACTATGGCTACACCTTC
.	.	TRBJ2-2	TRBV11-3	CASSFIGGELFF	TGTGCCAGCAGCTTCATTGGCGGGGAGCTGTTTTTT
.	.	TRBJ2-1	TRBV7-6	CASISGSGAYNEQFF	TGTGCCAGCATCTCGGGGAGTGGTGCCTACAATGAGCAGTTCTTC
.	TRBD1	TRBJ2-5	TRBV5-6	CASSWDRGGETQYF	TGTGCCAGCAGCTGGGACAGGGGAGGAGAGACCCAGTACTTC
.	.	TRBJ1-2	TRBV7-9	CASSSDSYGYTF	TGTGCCAGCAGCTCGGACAGCTATGGCTACACCTTC
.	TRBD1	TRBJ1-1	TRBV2	CASRPGQGDPMNTEAFF	TGTGCCAGCAGACCGGGACAGGGGGATCCCATGAACACTGAAGCTTTCTTT
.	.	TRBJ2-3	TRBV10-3	CAITAGRSYTDTQYF	TGTGCCATCACCGCGGGCAGGTCCTACACAGATACGCAGTATTTT
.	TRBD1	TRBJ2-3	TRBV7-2	CASSSGDRGFTDTQYF	TGTGCCAGCAGCTCCGGAGACAGGGGGTTCACAGATACGCAGTATTTT
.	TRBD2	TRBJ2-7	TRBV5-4	CASSPPGLAGVSEQYF	TGTGCCAGCAGCCCTCCGGGACTAGCGGGAGTATCCGAGCAGTACTTC
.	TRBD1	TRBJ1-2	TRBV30	CAWSVLRTGDGYTF	TGTGCCTGGAGTGTACTGCGGACAGGGGATGGCTACACCTTC